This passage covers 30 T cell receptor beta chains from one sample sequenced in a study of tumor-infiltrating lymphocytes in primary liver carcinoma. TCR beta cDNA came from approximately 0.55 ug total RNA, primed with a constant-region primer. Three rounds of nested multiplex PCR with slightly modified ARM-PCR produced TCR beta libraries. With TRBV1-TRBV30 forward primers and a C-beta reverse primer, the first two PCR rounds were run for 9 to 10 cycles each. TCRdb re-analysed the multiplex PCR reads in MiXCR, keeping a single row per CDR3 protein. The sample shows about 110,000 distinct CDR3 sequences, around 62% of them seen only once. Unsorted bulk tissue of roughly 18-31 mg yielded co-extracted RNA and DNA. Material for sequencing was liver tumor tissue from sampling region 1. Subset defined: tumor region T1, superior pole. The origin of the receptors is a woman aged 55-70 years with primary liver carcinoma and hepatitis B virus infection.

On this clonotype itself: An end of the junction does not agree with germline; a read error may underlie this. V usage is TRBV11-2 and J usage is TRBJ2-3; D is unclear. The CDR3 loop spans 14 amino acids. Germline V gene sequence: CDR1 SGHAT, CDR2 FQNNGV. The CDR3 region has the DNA TGTGCCAGCAGCTTAGAACTAAGTGCAGATACGCGGTATTTT. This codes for CASSLELSADTRYF. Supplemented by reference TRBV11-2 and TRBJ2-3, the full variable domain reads EAGVAQSPRYKIIEKRQSVAFWCNPISGHATLYWYQQILGQGPKLLIQFQNNGVVDDSQLPKDRFSAERLKGVDSTLKIQPAKLEDSAVYLCASSLELSADTRYFGPGTRLTVL.

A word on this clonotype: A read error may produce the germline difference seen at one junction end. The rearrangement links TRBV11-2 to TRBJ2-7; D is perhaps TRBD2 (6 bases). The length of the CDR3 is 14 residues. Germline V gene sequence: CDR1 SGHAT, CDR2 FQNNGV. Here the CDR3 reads CASGLVRLVHEQYF. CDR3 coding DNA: TGTGCCAGCGGCTTAGTTCGACTAGTGCACGAGCAGTACTTC.

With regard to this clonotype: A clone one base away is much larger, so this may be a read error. The CDR3 loop reads CASSYATSGPHSGGYEQYF. CDR3 nucleotides: TGTGCCAGCAGTTACGCGACTAGCGGGCCCCATTCAGGTGGCTACGAGCAGTACTTC. The chain has TRBV6-2 or TRBV6-3 and TRBJ2-7; 10 bases align to TRBD2. Germline CDR1 and CDR2: MNHEY and SVGEGT. The CDR3 is 19 residues long. The V gene end was trimmed by 2 bases and the J gene end by 3 bases; junction bases not matched to a gene: 16.

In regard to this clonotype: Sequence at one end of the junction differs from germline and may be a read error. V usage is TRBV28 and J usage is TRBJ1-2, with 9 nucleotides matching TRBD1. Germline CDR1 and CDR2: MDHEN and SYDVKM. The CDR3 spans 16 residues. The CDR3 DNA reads TGTACCAGCAGTCTGGAACCGGGACAGGGAGGCTATGGCTACACCTTC. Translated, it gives CTSSLEPGQGGYGYTF.

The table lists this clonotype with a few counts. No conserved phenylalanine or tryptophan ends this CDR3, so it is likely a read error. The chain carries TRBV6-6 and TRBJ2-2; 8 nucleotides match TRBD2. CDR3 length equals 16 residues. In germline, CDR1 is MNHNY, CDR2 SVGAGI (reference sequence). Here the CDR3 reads CASSYPAGESTGGLFL. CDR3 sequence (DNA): TGTGCCAGCAGTTACCCAGCGGGAGAGAGCACCGGGGGGCTGTTTCTT.

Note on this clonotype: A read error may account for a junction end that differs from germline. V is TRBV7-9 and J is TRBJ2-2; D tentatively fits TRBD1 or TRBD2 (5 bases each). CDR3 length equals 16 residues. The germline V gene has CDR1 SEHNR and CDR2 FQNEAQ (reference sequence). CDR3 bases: TGTACCAGCAGCTTAATCGGGCCGGGGACCGGCGGGGAGCTGTTTTTT. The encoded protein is CTSSLIGPGTGGELFF.

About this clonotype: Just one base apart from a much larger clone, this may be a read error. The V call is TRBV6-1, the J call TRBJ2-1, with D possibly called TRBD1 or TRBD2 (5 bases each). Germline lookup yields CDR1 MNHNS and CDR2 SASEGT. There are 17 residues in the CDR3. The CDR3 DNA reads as TGTGCCAGCGGTGAAGCAGGGACCTGGAGCTCCTACAATGAGCAGTTCTTC. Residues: CASGEAGTWSSYNEQFF.

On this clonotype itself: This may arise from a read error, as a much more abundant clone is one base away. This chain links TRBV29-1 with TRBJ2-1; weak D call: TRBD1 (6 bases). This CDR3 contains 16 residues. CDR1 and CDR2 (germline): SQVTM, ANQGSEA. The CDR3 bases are TGCAGCGTTGAGGACAGACTACGATCTGGGCCGAATGGGCAGTTCTTC. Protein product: CSVEDRLRSGPNGQFF.

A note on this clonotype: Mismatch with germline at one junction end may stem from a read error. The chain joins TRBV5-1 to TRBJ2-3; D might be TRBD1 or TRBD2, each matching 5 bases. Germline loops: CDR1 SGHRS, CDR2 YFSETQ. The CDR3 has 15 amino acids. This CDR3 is CACRDGRTSTDTQYF. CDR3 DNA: TGCGCCTGCAGGGACGGACGCACCTCCACAGATACGCAGTATTTT.

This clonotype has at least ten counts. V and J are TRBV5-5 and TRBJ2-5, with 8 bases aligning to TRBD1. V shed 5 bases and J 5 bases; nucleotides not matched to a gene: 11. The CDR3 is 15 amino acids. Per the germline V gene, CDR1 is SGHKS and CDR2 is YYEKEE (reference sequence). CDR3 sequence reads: CASSAAGGPLETQYF. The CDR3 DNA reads TGTGCCAGCAGTGCCGCAGGGGGCCCCTTGGAGACCCAGTACTTC. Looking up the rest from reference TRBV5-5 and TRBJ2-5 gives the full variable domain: DAGVTQSPTHLIKTRGQQVTLRCSPISGHKSVSWYQQVLGQGPQFIFQYYEKEERGRGNFPDRFSARQFPNYSSELNVNALLLGDSALYLCASSAAGGPLETQYFGPGTRLLVL.

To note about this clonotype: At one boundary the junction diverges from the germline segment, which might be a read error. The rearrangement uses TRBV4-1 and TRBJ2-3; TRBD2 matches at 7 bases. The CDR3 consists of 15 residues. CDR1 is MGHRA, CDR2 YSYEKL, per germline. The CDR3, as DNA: TGTGCCAGCAGCCAGGGACTACTAAGTACAGATACGCTGTATTTT. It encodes CASSQGLLSTDTLYF.

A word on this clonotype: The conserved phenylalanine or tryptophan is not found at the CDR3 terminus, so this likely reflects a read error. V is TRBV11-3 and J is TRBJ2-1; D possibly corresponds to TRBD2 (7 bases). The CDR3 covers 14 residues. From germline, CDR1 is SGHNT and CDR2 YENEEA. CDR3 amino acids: CVSSLGGGTNEQFS. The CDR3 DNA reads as TGTGTCAGCAGCTTAGGCGGGGGCACTAATGAGCAGTTCTCC.

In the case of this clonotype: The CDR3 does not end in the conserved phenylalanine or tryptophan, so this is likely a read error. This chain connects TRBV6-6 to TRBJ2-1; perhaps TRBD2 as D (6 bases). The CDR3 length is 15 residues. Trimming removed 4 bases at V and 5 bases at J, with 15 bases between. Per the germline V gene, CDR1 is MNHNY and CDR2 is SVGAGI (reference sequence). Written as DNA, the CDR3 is TGTGCCAGCAGTTCCCCCCTGACTAGTCACAATGAGCAGTTCTCC. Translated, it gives CASSSPLTSHNEQFS.

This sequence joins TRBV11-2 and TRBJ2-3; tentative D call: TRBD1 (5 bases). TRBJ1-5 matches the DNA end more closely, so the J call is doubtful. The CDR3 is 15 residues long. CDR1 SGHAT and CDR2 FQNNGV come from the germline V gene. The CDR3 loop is CASSSGLAVPDTQHF. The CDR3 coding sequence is TGTGCCAGCAGCTCGGGGCTAGCGGTACCAGATACGCAGCATTTT.

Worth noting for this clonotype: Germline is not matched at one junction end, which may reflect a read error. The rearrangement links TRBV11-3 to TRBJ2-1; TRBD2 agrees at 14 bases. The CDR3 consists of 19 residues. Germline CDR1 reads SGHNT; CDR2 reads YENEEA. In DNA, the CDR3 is TGTACCAGCAGCTTAGGCGGGACTAGCGGGAGTCTGGTATGCAATGAGCAGTTCTTC. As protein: CTSSLGGTSGSLVCNEQFF.

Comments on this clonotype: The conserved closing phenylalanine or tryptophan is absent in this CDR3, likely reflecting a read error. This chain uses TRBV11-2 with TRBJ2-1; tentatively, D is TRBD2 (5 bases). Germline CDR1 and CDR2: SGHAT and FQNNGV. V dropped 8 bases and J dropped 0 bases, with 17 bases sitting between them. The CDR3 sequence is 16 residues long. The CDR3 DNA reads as TGTGCCAGCGGCACCCTTCTAGCCAGCTCCTACAATGAGCAGTTCTCC. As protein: CASGTLLASSYNEQFS.

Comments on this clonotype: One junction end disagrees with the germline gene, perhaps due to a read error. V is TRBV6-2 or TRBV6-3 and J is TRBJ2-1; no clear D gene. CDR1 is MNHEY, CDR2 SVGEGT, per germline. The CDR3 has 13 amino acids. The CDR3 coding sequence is TGTGCCAGCAGGGTGACCACAAACAATGAGCAGCTCTTC. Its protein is CASRVTTNNEQLF.

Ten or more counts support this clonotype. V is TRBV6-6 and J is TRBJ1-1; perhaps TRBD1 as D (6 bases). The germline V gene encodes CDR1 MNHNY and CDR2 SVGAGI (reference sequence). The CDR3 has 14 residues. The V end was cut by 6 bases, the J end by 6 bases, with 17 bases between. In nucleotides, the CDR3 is TGTGCCAGCAGGCAAGGACAGTCCCTCGCTGAAGCTTTCTTT. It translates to CASRQGQSLAEAFF.

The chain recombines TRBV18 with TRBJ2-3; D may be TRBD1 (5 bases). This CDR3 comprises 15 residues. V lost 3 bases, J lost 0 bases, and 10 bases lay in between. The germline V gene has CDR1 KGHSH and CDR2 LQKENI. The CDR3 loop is CASSPDSRSTDTQYF. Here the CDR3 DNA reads TGTGCCAGCTCACCCGACAGCCGTAGCACAGATACGCAGTATTTT.

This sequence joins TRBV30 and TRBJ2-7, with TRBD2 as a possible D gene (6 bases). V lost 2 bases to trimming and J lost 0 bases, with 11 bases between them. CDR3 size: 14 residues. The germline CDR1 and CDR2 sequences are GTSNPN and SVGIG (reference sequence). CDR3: CAWSFGGSSYEQYV. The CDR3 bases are TGTGCCTGGAGTTTCGGAGGGAGCTCCTACGAGCAGTACGTC.

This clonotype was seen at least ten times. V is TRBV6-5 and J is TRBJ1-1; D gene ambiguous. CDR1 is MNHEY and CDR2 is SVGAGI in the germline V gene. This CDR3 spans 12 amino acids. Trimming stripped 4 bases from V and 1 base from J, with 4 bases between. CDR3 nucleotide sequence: TGTGCCAGCAGTTCAGGGAACACTGAAGCTTTCTTT. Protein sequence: CASSSGNTEAFF.

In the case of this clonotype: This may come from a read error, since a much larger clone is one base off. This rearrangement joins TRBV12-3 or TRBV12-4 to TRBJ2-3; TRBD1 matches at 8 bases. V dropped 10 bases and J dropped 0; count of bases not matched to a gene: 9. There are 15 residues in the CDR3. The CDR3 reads CAIKWQGASTDTQYF. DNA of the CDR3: TGTGCCATCAAGTGGCAGGGGGCTAGCACAGATACGCAGTATTTT.

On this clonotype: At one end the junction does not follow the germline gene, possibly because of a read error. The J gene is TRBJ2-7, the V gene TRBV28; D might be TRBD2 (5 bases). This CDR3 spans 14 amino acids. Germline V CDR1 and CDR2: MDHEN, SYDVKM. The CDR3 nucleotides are TGTACCAGCAGTTCAGGACGGGGTGTATACGAGCAGTACTTC. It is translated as CTSSSGRGVYEQYF.

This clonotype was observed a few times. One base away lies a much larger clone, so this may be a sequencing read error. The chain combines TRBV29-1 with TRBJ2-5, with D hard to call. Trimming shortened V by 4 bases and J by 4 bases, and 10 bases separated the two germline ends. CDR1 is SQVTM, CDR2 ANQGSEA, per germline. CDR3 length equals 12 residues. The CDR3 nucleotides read TGCAGCGTTGCTTTGTTCCTAGAGACCCAGTACTTC. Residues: CSVALFLETQYF.

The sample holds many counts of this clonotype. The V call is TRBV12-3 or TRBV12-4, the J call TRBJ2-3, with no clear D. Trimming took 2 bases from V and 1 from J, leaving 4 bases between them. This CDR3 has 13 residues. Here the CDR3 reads CASSLMGTDTQYF. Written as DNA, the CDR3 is TGTGCCAGCAGTTTAATGGGCACAGATACGCAGTATTTT.

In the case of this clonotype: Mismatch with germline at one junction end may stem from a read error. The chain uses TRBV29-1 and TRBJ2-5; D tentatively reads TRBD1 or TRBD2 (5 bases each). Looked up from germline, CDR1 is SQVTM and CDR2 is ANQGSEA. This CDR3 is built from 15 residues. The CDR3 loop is CGVEDQVGREETQYF. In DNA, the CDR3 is TGCGGCGTCGAAGATCAGGTGGGGCGGGAAGAGACCCAGTACTTC. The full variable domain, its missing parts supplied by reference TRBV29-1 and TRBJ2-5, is SAVISQKPSRDICQRGTSLTIQCQVDSQVTMMFWYRQQPGQSLTLIATANQGSEATYESGFVIDKFPISRPNLTFSTLTVSNMSPEDSSIYLCGVEDQVGREETQYFGPGTRLLVL.

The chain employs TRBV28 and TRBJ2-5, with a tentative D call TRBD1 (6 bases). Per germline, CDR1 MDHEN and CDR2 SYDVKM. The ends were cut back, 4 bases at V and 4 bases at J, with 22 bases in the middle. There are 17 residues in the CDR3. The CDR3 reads CASSSSQDSPRRETQYF. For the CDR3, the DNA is TGTGCCAGCAGTTCTTCCCAGGACAGTCCCCGAAGAGAGACCCAGTACTTC. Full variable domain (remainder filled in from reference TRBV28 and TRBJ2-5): DVKVTQSSRYLVKRTGEKVFLECVQDMDHENMFWYRQDPGLGLRLIYFSYDVKMKEKGDIPEGYSVSREKKERFSLILESASTNQTSMYLCASSSSQDSPRRETQYFGPGTRLLVL.

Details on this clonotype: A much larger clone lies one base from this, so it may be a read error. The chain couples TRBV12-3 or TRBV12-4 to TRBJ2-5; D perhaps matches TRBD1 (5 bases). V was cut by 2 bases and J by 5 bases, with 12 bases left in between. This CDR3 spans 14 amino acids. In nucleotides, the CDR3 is TGTGCCAGCAGTTTATCAAGGGGCGCGGAGACCCAGTACTTC. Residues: CASSLSRGAETQYF.

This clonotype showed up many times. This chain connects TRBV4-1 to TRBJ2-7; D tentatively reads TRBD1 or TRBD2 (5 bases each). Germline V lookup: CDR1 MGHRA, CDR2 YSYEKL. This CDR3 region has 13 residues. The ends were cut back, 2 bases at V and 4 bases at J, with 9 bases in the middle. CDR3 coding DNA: TGCGCCAGCAGCCAACAGGGAGAATACGAGCAGTACTTC. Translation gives CASSQQGEYEQYF.

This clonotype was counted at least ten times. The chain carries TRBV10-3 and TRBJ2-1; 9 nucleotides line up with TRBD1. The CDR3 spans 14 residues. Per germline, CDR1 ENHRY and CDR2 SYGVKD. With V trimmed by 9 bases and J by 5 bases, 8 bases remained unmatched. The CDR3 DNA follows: TGTGCCATTTGGACAGGGGAACCCAACAATGAGCAGTTCTTC. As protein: CAIWTGEPNNEQFF.